The 31 T cell receptor beta chains below were found in one sample sequenced in a study of blood T cell repertoires in COVID-19 (dated by TCRdb to the early 2020s). Library preparation was by the immunoSEQ multiplex PCR assay. TCRdb stores this immuneACCESS table with in-frame sequences only. Part of the clones is absent; in the studies checked, under half of the shortfall reflects unresolved V genes, and no reason is known for the rest. The table for this sample lists about 220,000 clones; approximately 80% of them were counted only once. The top ten clonotypes cover around 13% of the sample. Sequencing was performed on peripheral blood. These TCRs come from a human donor in a cohort sampled during active COVID-19.

The CDR3 reads CASTVRTGEKDQPQHF. The CDR3 bases are TGTGCCAGCACCGTACGGACAGGGGAAAAGGATCAGCCCCAGCATTTT. The rearrangement joins TRBV21-1 to TRBJ1-5; no check of the table's D call, TRBD1, against the DNA was made. TRBV21-1 is recorded as a pseudogene. The CDR3 is made up of 16 amino acids.

Comment on this clone: A read error may produce the germline difference seen at one junction end. The chain is built from TRBV7-2 and TRBJ1-2; D is uncertain. The CDR3 runs to 13 residues. Per germline, CDR1 SGHTA and CDR2 FQGNSA. CDR3 residues: CASSLVRARRESF. In nucleotides, the CDR3 is TGTGCCAGCAGCTTAGTGAGGGCTCGGAGGGAATCCTTC.

This clone was recorded many times. The CDR3: CASSQDETGNYNSPLHF. CDR3 coding DNA: TGCGCCAGCAGCCAAGATGAAACGGGGAATTATAATTCACCCCTCCACTTT. The chain is built from TRBV4-3 and TRBJ1-6; no definite D call. V dropped 0 bases and J dropped 4 bases, with 13 bases sitting between them. This CDR3 has 17 amino acids. Germline V gene data show CDR1 as LGHNA and CDR2 as YSLEER.

The chain carries TRBV5-4 and TRBJ1-2, with 7 positions matching TRBD1. The CDR3 totals 13 residues. With V trimmed by 1 base and J by 4 bases, 1 base remained unmatched. Germline V CDR1 and CDR2: SGHNT, YYREEE (reference sequence). The CDR3 nucleotides are TGTGCCAGCAGCTTGAGGGACAGCTATGGCTACACCTTC. This encodes CASSLRDSYGYTF. The full variable domain, its missing parts supplied by reference TRBV5-4 and TRBJ1-2, is ETGVTQSPTHLIKTRGQQVTLRCSSQSGHNTVSWYQQALGQGPQFIFQYYREEENGRGNFPPRFSGLQFPNYSSELNVNALELDDSALYLCASSLRDSYGYTFGSGTRLTVV.

The chain is built from TRBV28 and TRBJ2-3; 8 bases align to TRBD1. Germline CDR1 reads MDHEN; CDR2 reads SYDVKM. The J segment lost 5 bases and the V segment lost 6 bases, leaving 1 base of the junction unmatched. The CDR3 runs to 12 residues. CDR3 protein: CASRTGEDTQYF. The CDR3 coding sequence is TGTGCCAGCAGGACAGGGGAAGATACGCAGTATTTT.

V gene TRBV5-1 combines with J gene TRBJ1-2; D is unclear. The ends were cut back, 5 bases at V and 6 bases at J, with 20 bases in the middle. CDR3 length: 15 amino acids. Germline V gives CDR1 SGHRS, CDR2 YFSETQ. DNA of the CDR3: TGCGCCAGCAGTCTCGAAGCCCCCCAAATCGATGGCTACACCTTC. This translates into CASSLEAPQIDGYTF.

The chain is built from TRBV3-1 (or the pseudogene TRBV3-2) and TRBJ1-5; TRBD1 agrees at 8 bases. This CDR3 contains 15 residues. Trimming removed 4 bases from V and 4 bases from J; junction bases left unmatched: 6. CDR1 is LGHDT and CDR2 is YNNKEL in the germline V gene (reference sequence). The CDR3 region is CASSPSGGRNQPQHF. The CDR3 DNA sequence: TGTGCCAGCAGCCCCTCAGGGGGCCGTAATCAGCCCCAGCATTTT.

The gene calls are TRBV6-5 and TRBJ2-5, with D tentatively TRBD2 (6 bases). The CDR3 length is 12 residues. Trimming took off 8 bases at V and 6 bases at J, with 13 bases between the two ends. The germline V gene has CDR1 MNHEY and CDR2 SVGAGI. In DNA, the CDR3 is TGTGCCAGCGTTGTGGGGGGAAAGACCCAGTACTTC. It translates to CASVVGGKTQYF.

This sequence joins TRBV3-1 (or the pseudogene TRBV3-2) and TRBJ2-1; TRBD2 matches 8 bases. CDR3 length: 16 residues. Germline V gives CDR1 LGHDT, CDR2 YNNKEL (reference sequence). Losses at the gene ends were 0 bases for V and 8 bases for J; bases not matched to a gene: 9. CDR3 protein: CASSQDLRGGLDEQFF. The CDR3 nucleotides read TGTGCCAGCAGCCAAGATCTCCGGGGGGGCCTCGATGAGCAGTTCTTC.

The chain couples TRBV28 to TRBJ2-2; the D gene is possibly TRBD2 (5 bases). Germline values: CDR1 MDHEN, CDR2 SYDVKM. Trimming took off 3 bases at V and 7 bases at J, with 18 bases between the two ends. The CDR3 is 16 amino acids. CDR3 residues: CASSFLTGEIGGELFF. DNA of the CDR3: TGTGCCAGCAGTTTCCTAACCGGGGAAATAGGCGGGGAGCTGTTTTTT.

Many counts were recorded for this clone. The genes are TRBV5-5 and TRBJ1-1; a possible D gene is TRBD1 (5 bases). Between the trimmed V and J ends, which lost 0 bases and 7 bases, there was a span of 13 bases. Germline loops: CDR1 SGHKS, CDR2 YYEKEE (reference sequence). The CDR3 sequence is 14 residues long. The CDR3 region has the DNA TGTGCCAGCAGCTTGGGGCAGGGCAAGGGTGAAGCTTTCTTT. As protein: CASSLGQGKGEAFF.

CDR3 DNA sequence: TGTGCCAGCAGCCTTGGACTAGCGGGGGGCGGGACCTACGAGCAGTACTTC. This gives the protein CASSLGLAGGGTYEQYF. The chain is built from TRBV9 and TRBJ2-7; 14 bases align to TRBD2. This CDR3 spans 17 amino acids. Germline V lookup: CDR1 SGDLS, CDR2 YYNGEE. The trim removed 4 bases at V and 2 bases at J, leaving 8 bases unmatched.

The chain employs TRBV7-2 and TRBJ2-1; D possibly corresponds to TRBD2 (5 bases). This CDR3 region has 16 residues. V lost 5 bases and J lost 0, with 14 bases in between. Germline V gene lookup returns CDR1 SGHTA and CDR2 FQGNSA. CDR3 sequence (DNA): TGTGCCAGCAGCCCCCAGACGGGGAGCTCCTACAATGAGCAGTTCTTC. Translation: CASSPQTGSSYNEQFF.

The rearrangement links TRBV7-9 to TRBJ1-2; 8 bases line up with TRBD1. V shed 8 bases, J shed 5 bases, and the junction held 13 bases outside the gene matches. Germline CDR1 reads SEHNR; CDR2 reads FQNEAQ (reference sequence). This CDR3 is built from 15 residues. In nucleotides, the CDR3 is TGTGCCAGCCAGCCTCTGGACAGGGTATGGTATGGCTACACCTTC. It encodes CASQPLDRVWYGYTF.

The rearrangement joins TRBV5-6 to TRBJ2-7; D may be TRBD2 (8 bases). CDR3 size: 15 residues. Trimming removed 6 bases from V and 0 bases from J, with 16 bases in between. CDR1 is SGHDT and CDR2 is YYEEEE in the germline V gene. CDR3 in DNA: TGTGCCAGCACCCCGGGGGGGACAGTCTCCTACGAGCAGTACTTC. Its translation: CASTPGGTVSYEQYF.

The gene calls are TRBV19 and TRBJ2-2, with 8 bases aligning to TRBD1. V dropped 6 bases and J dropped 4; count of bases not matched to a gene: 7. The CDR3 runs to 15 residues. Looked up from germline, CDR1 is LNHDA and CDR2 is SQIVND (reference sequence). CDR3 amino acids: CASRFRGRSTGELFF. CDR3 in DNA: TGTGCCAGTAGATTCAGGGGGCGAAGCACCGGGGAGCTGTTTTTT.

The chain joins TRBV19 to TRBJ1-5; D is possibly TRBD1 (5 bases). Germline V gives CDR1 LNHDA, CDR2 SQIVND (reference sequence). The V end lost 5 bases, the J end lost 3 bases, and 20 bases lay between the germline ends. This CDR3 has 17 residues. CDR3 protein: CASSVTGPPGDNQPQHF. The CDR3 region has the DNA TGTGCCAGTAGTGTGACGGGCCCCCCGGGGGACAATCAGCCCCAGCATTTT.

This chain joins TRBV25-1 and TRBJ1-1; 10 bases agree with TRBD1. This CDR3 is 13 amino acids long. Germline V gene lookup returns CDR1 MGHDK and CDR2 SYGVNS. V was pared by 8 bases and J by 4 bases, with 4 bases of the junction left unmatched. The CDR3 DNA is TGTGCCAGCCTCAGGACAGGGGGCACTGAAGCTTTCTTT. It is translated as CASLRTGGTEAFF. Combining the CDR3 with reference TRBV25-1 and TRBJ1-1 gives the whole variable domain EADIYQTPRYLVIGTGKKITLECSQTMGHDKMYWYQQDPGMELHLIHYSYGVNSTEKGDLSSESTVSRIRTEHFPLTLESARPSHTSQYLCASLRTGGTEAFFGQGTRLTVV.

This clone occurred a few times. The chain is built from TRBV18 and TRBJ2-5; tentatively, D is TRBD2 (5 bases). CDR1 is KGHSH and CDR2 is LQKENI in the germline V gene. With 1 base removed from V and 5 bases from J, the gap between germline ends came to 14 bases. The CDR3 extends over 15 amino acids. CDR3 in amino acids: CASSPQELRRETQYF. The CDR3 DNA follows: TGTGCCAGCTCACCACAAGAACTTAGGAGGGAGACCCAGTACTTC.

The J gene is TRBJ2-7, the V gene TRBV11-1, with 9 bases that match TRBD1. V was clipped by 4 bases and J by 2 bases; unmatched bases: 3. This CDR3 contains 14 residues. Germline V gives CDR1 SGHAT, CDR2 FQDESV (reference sequence). This CDR3 is CASSSTGGTYEQYF. In DNA form, the CDR3 reads TGTGCCAGCAGCTCGACAGGGGGGACCTACGAGCAGTACTTC.

Here the CDR3 reads CASSEIGRGKYEQYF. Written as DNA, the CDR3 is TGTGCCAGCAGTGAAATTGGCAGGGGGAAGTACGAGCAGTACTTC. The genes are TRBV6-1 and TRBJ2-7, with TRBD1 matching over 7 bases. Unmatched junction bases numbered 8, after V lost 2 bases and J lost 4 bases. The CDR3 is 15 residues long. Per the germline V gene, CDR1 is MNHNS and CDR2 is SASEGT.

The chain uses TRBV27 and TRBJ1-6; D gene uncertain. Germline lookup yields CDR1 MNHEY and CDR2 SMNVEV (reference sequence). This CDR3 contains 17 residues. V was trimmed by 6 bases and J by 0 bases, leaving 15 bases between them. In DNA, the CDR3 is TGTGCCAGCAGCCCCCGGCCCGGGGTCTCCTATAATTCACCCCTCCACTTT. Protein product: CASSPRPGVSYNSPLHF.

This chain connects TRBV28 to TRBJ1-5; 9 nucleotides line up with TRBD1. This CDR3 contains 15 residues. With V trimmed by 2 bases and J by 6 bases, 5 bases remained unmatched. The V gene's germline CDR1 is MDHEN and CDR2 SYDVKM. The CDR3 loop is CASSLIGDRVQPQHF. For the CDR3, the DNA is TGTGCCAGCAGTTTAATCGGGGACAGGGTTCAGCCCCAGCATTTT.

V and J are TRBV18 and TRBJ2-3, with 8 bases identical to TRBD2. With V trimmed by 3 bases and J by 5 bases, 10 bases remained unmatched. This CDR3 region has 16 residues. From germline, CDR1 is KGHSH and CDR2 LQKENI. CDR3 sequence: CASSPVGRATQDTQYF. The CDR3 DNA follows: TGTGCCAGCTCACCTGTCGGGAGGGCCACGCAAGATACGCAGTATTTT.

This clone has more than one count but fewer than ten. CDR3 amino acids: CASGKRLAGINEQFF. DNA of the CDR3: TGTGCCAGCGGAAAGAGGCTAGCGGGTATCAATGAGCAGTTCTTC. The V and J genes are TRBV5-6 and TRBJ2-1, with TRBD2 matching over 8 bases. In germline, CDR1 is SGHDT, CDR2 YYEEEE. This CDR3 has 15 residues. The junction had 12 bases not matched to a gene; V was cut back by 7 bases and J by 6 bases.

This rearrangement joins TRBV7-8 to TRBJ2-1; 8 bases map to TRBD1. The V gene end was trimmed by 1 base and the J gene end by 2 bases; junction bases not matched to a gene: 4. This CDR3 spans 16 amino acids. CDR1 is SGHVS, CDR2 FQNEAQ, per germline. CDR3: CASSLDDRGTYNEQFF. The DNA of the CDR3 is TGTGCCAGCAGCTTAGACGACAGGGGCACCTACAATGAGCAGTTCTTC. The whole variable domain, filled in from reference TRBV7-8 and TRBJ2-1, reads GAGVSQSPRYKVAKRGQDVALRCDPISGHVSLFWYQQALGQGPEFLTYFQNEAQLDKSGLPSDRFFAERPEGSVSTLKIQRTQQEDSAVYLCASSLDDRGTYNEQFFGPGTRLTVL.

The chain couples TRBV28 to TRBJ1-2; the match to TRBD1 covers 10 bases. This CDR3 has 15 amino acids. Germline V gene sequence: CDR1 MDHEN, CDR2 SYDVKM. The trim removed 5 bases at V and 4 bases at J, leaving 7 bases unmatched. The CDR3 DNA reads TGTGCCAGCAGTATTCCGACAGGGGGCGGCTATGGCTACACCTTC. Its translation: CASSIPTGGGYGYTF.

This CDR3 is CASNDRGGYNSPLHF. In DNA form, the CDR3 reads TGTGCCAGCAACGACAGGGGAGGGTATAATTCACCCCTCCACTTT. V gene TRBV28 combines with J gene TRBJ1-6; 8 bases fit TRBD1. Germline V gene lookup returns CDR1 MDHEN and CDR2 SYDVKM. V was clipped by 7 bases and J by 4 bases; unmatched bases: 6. CDR3 size: 15 residues.

This clone was found once. In DNA, the CDR3 is TGCGCCAGCAGCTCATACGACAGGGGATCTGGAAACACCATATATTTT. Translation gives CASSSYDRGSGNTIYF. V and J are TRBV5-1 and TRBJ1-3; TRBD1 matches at 8 bases. Per the germline V gene, CDR1 is SGHRS and CDR2 is YFSETQ. V dropped 3 bases and J dropped 1; count of bases not matched to a gene: 6. The length of the CDR3 is 16 residues.

The V gene is TRBV24-1, the J gene TRBJ2-5; the D gene is possibly TRBD1 (6 bases). Germline V gene data show CDR1 as KGHDR and CDR2 as SFDVKD. The CDR3 sequence is 15 residues long. V lost 4 bases and J 1 base, leaving 12 bases between the germline ends. CDR3 DNA sequence: TGTGCCACCAGTGAGTCTACAGGGAGCCAAGAGACCCAGTACTTC. Amino acids: CATSESTGSQETQYF.

The CDR3 protein is CASSLPGGVSVLTF. The CDR3 DNA follows: TGTGCCAGCAGCTTGCCAGGGGGCGTAAGCGTCCTGACTTTC. V usage is TRBV7-9 and J usage is TRBJ2-6, with 8 positions matching TRBD1. The CDR3 extends over 14 amino acids. V lost 3 bases, J lost 12 bases, and 7 bases stayed unmatched. CDR1 is SEHNR, CDR2 FQNEAQ, per germline (reference sequence).